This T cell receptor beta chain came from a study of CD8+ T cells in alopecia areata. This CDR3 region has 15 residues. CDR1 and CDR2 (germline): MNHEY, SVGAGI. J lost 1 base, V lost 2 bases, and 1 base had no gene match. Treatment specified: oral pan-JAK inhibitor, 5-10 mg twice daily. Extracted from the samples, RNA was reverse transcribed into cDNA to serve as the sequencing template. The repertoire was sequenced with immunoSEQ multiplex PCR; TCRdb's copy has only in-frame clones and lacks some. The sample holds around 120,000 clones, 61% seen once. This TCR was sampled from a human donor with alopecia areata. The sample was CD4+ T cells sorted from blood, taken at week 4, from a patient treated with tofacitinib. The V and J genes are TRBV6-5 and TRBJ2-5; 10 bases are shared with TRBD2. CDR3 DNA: TGTGCCAGCAGTTACCTAGCGGGGGCCCAAGAGACCCAGTACTTC. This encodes CASSYLAGAQETQYF.